This T cell receptor (beta chain) was found in a study of cytomegalovirus exposure and HLA in healthy donors. Broader study findings: The authors confirmed in vitro that three CMV-associated chains were specific for CMV antigens.

About this clone itself: The antigen is not known.

The CDR3 has 15 amino acids. Looked up from germline, CDR1 is MDHEN and CDR2 is SYDVKM. V lost 4 bases to trimming and J lost 0 bases, with 12 bases between them. In the PCR, 60 Vbeta and 13 Jbeta primers were used. The table came from immunoSEQ multiplex PCR; TCRdb's copy has only in-frame clones and leaves some out. The sample contains about 110,000 clones, 76% of which appear only once. This chain uses TRBV28 with TRBJ1-1; maybe TRBD1 (6 bases). Sequencing was done on a sample of PBMCs. This TCR came from a man under 40 in good health and CMV-seropositive. The CDR3 spells CASSSSDRMNTEAFF. The CDR3 DNA reads TGTGCCAGCAGTTCCTCGGACAGAATGAACACTGAAGCTTTCTTT.